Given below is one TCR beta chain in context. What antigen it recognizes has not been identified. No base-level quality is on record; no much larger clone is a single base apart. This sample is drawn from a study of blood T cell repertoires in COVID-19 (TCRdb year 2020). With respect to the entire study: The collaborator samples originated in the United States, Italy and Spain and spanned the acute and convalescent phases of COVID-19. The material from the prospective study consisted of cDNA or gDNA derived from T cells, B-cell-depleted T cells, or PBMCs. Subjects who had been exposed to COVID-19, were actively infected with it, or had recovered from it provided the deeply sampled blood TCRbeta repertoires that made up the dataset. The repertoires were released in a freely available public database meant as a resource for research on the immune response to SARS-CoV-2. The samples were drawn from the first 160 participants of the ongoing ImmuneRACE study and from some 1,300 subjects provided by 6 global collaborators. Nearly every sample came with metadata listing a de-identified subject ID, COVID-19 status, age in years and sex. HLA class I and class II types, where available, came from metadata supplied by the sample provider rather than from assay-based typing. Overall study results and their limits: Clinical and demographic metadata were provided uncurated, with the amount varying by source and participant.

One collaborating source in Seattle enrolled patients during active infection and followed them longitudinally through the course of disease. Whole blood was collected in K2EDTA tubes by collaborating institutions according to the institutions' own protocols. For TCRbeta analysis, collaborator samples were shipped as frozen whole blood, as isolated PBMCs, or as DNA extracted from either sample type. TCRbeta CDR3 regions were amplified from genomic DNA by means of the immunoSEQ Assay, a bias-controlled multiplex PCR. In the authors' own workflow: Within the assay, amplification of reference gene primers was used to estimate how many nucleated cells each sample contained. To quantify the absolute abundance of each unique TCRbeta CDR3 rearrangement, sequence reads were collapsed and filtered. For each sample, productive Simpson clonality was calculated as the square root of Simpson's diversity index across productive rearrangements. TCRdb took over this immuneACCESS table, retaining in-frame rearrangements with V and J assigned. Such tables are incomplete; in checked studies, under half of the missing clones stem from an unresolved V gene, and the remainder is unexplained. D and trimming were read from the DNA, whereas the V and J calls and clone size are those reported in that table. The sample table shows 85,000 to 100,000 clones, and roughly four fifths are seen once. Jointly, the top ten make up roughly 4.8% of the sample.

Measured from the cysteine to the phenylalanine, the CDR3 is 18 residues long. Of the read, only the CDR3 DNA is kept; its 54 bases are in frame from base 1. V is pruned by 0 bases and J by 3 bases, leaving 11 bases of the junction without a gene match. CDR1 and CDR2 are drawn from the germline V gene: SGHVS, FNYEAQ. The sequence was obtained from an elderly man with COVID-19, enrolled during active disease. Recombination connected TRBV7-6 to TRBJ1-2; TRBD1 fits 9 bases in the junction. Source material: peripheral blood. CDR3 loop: CASSLASGTGTIDYGYTF. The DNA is TGTGCCAGCAGCTTAGCGTCCGGGACAGGGACTATTGACTATGGCTACACCTTC.